A single T cell receptor beta chain is shown here with its context. Sequencing was performed with immunoSEQ multiplex PCR; in TCRdb, only in-frame clones are kept and a portion is missing. The sample consists of approximately 57,000 clones, about 92% of them appearing once. In germline, CDR1 is PRHDT, CDR2 FYEKMQ (reference sequence). The CDR3 runs 14 residues. Unmatched junction bases numbered 6, after V lost 5 bases and J lost 4 bases. The sample comes from a study of cytomegalovirus exposure and HLA in healthy donors. The gene calls are TRBV13 and TRBJ1-1; 8 bases match TRBD1. Source material: PBMCs. The receptor was derived from a woman between 18 and 29 years old in good health and CMV-seronegative. CDR3 nucleotides: TGTGCCAGCAGCACCAGGGGGCTGGGCACTGAAGCTTTCTTT. It codes for CASSTRGLGTEAFF.